Below, one TCR beta chain is given with its context. CDR1 is MNHEY, CDR2 SVGEGT, per germline. V lost 5 bases and J lost 11, with 13 bases in between. CDR3 size: 11 residues. Primed by a sample-barcoded 5' primer and a J-beta primer mix, a second PCR proceeded for about 7 to 11 cycles. TCRdb used MiXCR to reprocess the 5' RACE reads, holding one entry per CDR3 protein. The profile covers 1.5 million to 2 million distinct CDR3 sequences, with around 50% appearing a single time and about 2.1% taken by the ten largest. This specimen comes from a study of blood T cells in healthy people across ages. The sequenced sample was blood. This TCR derives from a woman in her thirties or forties in good health. V is TRBV6-2 or TRBV6-3 and J is TRBJ2-7; D is tentatively TRBD1 or TRBD2 (5 bases each). The CDR3 loop reads CASSQGTGEYF. For the CDR3, the DNA is TGTGCCAGCAGTCAAGGGACCGGGGAGTACTTC.